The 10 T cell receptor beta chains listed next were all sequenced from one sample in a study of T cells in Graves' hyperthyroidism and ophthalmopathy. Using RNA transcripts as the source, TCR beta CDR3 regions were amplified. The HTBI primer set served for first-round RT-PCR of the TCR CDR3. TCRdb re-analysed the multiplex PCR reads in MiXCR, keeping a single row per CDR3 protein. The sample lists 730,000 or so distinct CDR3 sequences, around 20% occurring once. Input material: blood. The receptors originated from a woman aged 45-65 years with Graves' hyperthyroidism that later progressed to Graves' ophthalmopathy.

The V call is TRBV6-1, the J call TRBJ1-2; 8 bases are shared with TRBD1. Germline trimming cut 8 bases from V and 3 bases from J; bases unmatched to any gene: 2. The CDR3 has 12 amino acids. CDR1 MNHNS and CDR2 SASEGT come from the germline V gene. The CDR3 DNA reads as TGTGCCAGCGCGACAGGGGACTATGGCTACACCTTC. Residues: CASATGDYGYTF.

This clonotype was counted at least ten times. The CDR3 region is CASSSGEGAHEQYF. CDR3 nucleotides: TGTGCCAGCAGCTCCGGGGAAGGGGCCCACGAGCAGTACTTC. V gene TRBV7-6 combines with J gene TRBJ2-7; D is possibly TRBD1 or TRBD2 (5 bases each). The CDR3 length is 14 residues. V lost 4 bases to trimming and J lost 5 bases, with 15 bases between them. CDR1 is SGHVS and CDR2 is FNYEAQ in the germline V gene. The full variable domain, with the rest looked up from reference TRBV7-6 and TRBJ2-7, is GAGVSQSPRYKVTKRGQDVALRCDPISGHVSLYWYRQALGQGPEFLTYFNYEAQQDKSGLPNDRFSAERPEGSISTLTIQRTEQRDSAMYRCASSSGEGAHEQYFGPGTRLTVT.

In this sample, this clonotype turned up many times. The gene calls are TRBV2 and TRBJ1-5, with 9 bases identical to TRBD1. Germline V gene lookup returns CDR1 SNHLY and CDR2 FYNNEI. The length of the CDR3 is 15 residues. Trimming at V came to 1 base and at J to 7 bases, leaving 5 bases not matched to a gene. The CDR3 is CASSEGGQGRQPQHF. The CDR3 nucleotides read TGTGCCAGCAGTGAAGGAGGACAGGGGAGGCAGCCCCAGCATTTT.

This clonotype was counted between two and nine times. CDR3 residues: CASARRATEAFF. CDR3 coding DNA: TGTGCCAGTGCAAGGCGGGCCACTGAAGCTTTCTTT. The J gene is TRBJ1-1, the V gene TRBV7-2; D is undetermined. Trimming removed 9 bases at V and 4 bases at J, with 12 bases between. CDR3 length equals 12 residues. The germline CDR1 and CDR2 sequences are SGHTA and FQGNSA.

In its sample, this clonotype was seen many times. The CDR3 loop reads CAWSPPYRAGANVLTF. The CDR3 DNA reads TGTGCCTGGAGCCCTCCTTACAGGGCTGGGGCCAACGTCCTGACTTTC. This chain uses TRBV30 with TRBJ2-6; D may be TRBD1 (6 bases). This CDR3 contains 16 residues. Germline values: CDR1 GTSNPN, CDR2 SVGIG (reference sequence). Trimming left V 3 bases short and J 2 bases short, with 14 bases between.

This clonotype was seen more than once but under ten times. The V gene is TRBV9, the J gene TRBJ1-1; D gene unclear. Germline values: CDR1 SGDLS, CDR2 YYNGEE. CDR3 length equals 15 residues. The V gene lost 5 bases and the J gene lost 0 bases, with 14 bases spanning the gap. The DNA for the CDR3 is TGTGCCAGCAGTGCCTATGTCGTCATGAACACTGAAGCTTTCTTT. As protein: CASSAYVVMNTEAFF.

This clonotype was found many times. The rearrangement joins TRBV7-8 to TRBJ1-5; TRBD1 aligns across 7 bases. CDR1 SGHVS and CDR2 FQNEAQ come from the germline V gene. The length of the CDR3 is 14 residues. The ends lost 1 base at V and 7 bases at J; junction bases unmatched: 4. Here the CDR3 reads CASSLERGQQPQHF. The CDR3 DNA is TGTGCCAGCAGCTTAGAAAGGGGGCAACAGCCCCAGCATTTT.

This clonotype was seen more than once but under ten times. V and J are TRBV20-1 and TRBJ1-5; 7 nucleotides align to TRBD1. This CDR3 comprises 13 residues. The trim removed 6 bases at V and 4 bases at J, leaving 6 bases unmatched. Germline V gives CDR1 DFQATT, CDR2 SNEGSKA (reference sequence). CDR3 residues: CSATGTENQPQHF. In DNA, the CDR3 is TGCAGTGCCACCGGGACAGAGAATCAGCCCCAGCATTTT.

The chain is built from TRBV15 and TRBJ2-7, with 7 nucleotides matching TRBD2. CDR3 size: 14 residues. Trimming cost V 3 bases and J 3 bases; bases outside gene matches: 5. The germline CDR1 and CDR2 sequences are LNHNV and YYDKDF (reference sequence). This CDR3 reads CATSRGGGGYEQYF. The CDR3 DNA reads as TGTGCCACCAGCAGGGGCGGGGGAGGCTACGAGCAGTACTTC.

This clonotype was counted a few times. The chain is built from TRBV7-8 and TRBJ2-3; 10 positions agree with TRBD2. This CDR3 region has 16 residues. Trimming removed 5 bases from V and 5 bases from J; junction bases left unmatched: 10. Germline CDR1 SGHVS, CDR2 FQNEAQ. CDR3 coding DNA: TGTGCCAGCAGCCCAGCCCGGAGCGGGGGGGAAGATACGCAGTATTTT. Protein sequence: CASSPARSGGEDTQYF.